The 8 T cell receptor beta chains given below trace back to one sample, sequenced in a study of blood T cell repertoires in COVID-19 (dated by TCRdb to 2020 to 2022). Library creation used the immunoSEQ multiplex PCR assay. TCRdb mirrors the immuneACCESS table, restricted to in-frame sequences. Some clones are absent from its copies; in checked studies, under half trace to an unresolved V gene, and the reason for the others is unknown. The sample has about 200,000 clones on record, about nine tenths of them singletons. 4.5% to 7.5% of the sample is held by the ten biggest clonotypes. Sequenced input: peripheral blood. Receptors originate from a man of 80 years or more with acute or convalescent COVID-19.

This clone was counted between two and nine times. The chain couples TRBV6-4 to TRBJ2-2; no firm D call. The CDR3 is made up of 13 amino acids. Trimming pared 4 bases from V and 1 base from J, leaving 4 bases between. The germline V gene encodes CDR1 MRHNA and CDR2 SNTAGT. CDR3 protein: CASSAGNTGELFF. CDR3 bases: TGTGCCAGCAGTGCAGGGAACACCGGGGAGCTGTTTTTT.

The CDR3 spells CASGYLTGRGEKLFF. DNA of the CDR3: TGTGCTAGTGGCTATTTGACAGGGCGAGGAGAAAAACTGTTTTTT. The rearrangement uses TRBV12-5 and TRBJ1-4; 7 bases agree with TRBD1. The CDR3 spans 15 residues. Trimming cost V 6 bases and J 8 bases; bases outside gene matches: 12. Germline V gives CDR1 LGHNT, CDR2 FRNRAP.

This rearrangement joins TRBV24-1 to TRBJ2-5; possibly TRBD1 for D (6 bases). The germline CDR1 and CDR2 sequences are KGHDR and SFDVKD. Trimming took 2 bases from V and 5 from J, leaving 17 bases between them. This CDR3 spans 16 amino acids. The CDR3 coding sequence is TGTGCCACCAGTGATTCAGGGCAGGGGTGGGGTGAGACCCAGTACTTC. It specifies CATSDSGQGWGETQYF.

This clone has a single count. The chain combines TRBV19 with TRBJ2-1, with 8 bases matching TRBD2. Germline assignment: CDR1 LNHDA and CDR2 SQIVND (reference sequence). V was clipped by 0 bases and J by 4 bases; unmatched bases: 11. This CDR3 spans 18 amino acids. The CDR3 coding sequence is TGTGCCAGTAGTATAGAAACTAGCGGTAAGCCGAATTACAATGAGCAGTTCTTC. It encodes CASSIETSGKPNYNEQFF.

The CDR3, as DNA: TGCGCCAGCAGCCAAGGGAGGCAGAATAATTCACCCCTCCACTTT. This codes for CASSQGRQNNSPLHF. The chain uses TRBV4-3 and TRBJ1-6; no clear D gene. Germline V CDR1 and CDR2: LGHNA, YSLEER. Deletions cut 1 base from V and 5 bases from J, with 9 bases between. CDR3 size: 15 residues.

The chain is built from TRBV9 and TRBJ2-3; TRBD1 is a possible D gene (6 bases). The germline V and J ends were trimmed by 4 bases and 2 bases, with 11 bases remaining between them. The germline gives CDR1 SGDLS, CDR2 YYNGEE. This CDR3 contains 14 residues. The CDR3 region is CASSTHRDTDTQYF. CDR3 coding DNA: TGTGCCAGCAGCACACACAGGGACACAGATACGCAGTATTTT.

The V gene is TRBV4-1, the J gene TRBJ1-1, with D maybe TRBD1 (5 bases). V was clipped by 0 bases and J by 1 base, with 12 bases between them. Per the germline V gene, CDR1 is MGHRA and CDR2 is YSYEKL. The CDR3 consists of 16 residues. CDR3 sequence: CASSQEQVTGNTEAFF. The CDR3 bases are TGCGCCAGCAGCCAAGAGCAAGTTACAGGGAACACTGAAGCTTTCTTT.

The CDR3, as DNA: TGTGCCAGCAGCGCAGGCCCTTTAACTAATGAAAAACTGTTTTTT. Translation: CASSAGPLTNEKLFF. The chain employs TRBV9 and TRBJ1-4, with no clear D. V was clipped by 3 bases and J by 1 base, with 10 bases between them. The length of the CDR3 is 15 residues. Per germline, CDR1 SGDLS and CDR2 YYNGEE.